Each of the 17 T cell receptor beta chains below was sequenced from the same sample in a study of cytomegalovirus exposure and HLA in healthy donors. Vbeta (60) and Jbeta (13) primers were used in the PCR. Profiling relied on immunoSEQ multiplex PCR, and the TCRdb table lists in-frame clones only, not all of them. The sample lists approximately 200,000 clones, about 83% occurring once. The sequenced sample consisted of PBMCs. Source of these receptors: a woman younger than 45 in good health and CMV-seropositive.

The chain has TRBV19 and TRBJ2-7; 12 nucleotides align to TRBD2. The CDR3 covers 15 residues. V shed 5 bases, J shed 3 bases, and the junction held 5 bases outside the gene matches. Germline values: CDR1 LNHDA, CDR2 SQIVND (reference sequence). The chain's CDR3 is CASSGRLAGVYEQYF. CDR3 sequence (DNA): TGTGCCAGTAGTGGAAGACTAGCGGGAGTCTACGAGCAGTACTTC.

V is TRBV27 and J is TRBJ1-4; D is undetermined. V lost 8 bases and J 8 bases, leaving 12 bases between the germline ends. Germline V gene sequence: CDR1 MNHEY, CDR2 SMNVEV (reference sequence). The CDR3 spans 12 residues. The CDR3 nucleotides are TGTGCCAGCGGATTCAACGGGGAAAAACTGTTTTTT. It specifies CASGFNGEKLFF.

The chain has TRBV21-1 and TRBJ1-2; the table's D call, TRBD1, has no DNA check behind it. TRBV21-1 is described as a pseudogene. CDR3 length: 16 residues. The CDR3 sequence is CASSLRTGEPLYGYTF. DNA of the CDR3: TGTGCCAGCTCGCTCAGGACAGGGGAACCCCTCTATGGCTACACCTTC.

This chain joins TRBV7-9 and TRBJ2-1, with 10 bases identical to TRBD1. The CDR3 consists of 19 residues. V lost 5 bases and J lost 4; bases outside the gene matches: 17. The germline gives CDR1 SEHNR, CDR2 FQNEAQ (reference sequence). The CDR3 region has the DNA TGTGCCAGCAGCACCCGGGACAGGGGCGGTCAAGAGGGATACAATGAGCAGTTCTTC. It encodes CASSTRDRGGQEGYNEQFF. Combining the CDR3 with reference TRBV7-9 and TRBJ2-1 gives the whole variable domain DTGVSQNPRHKITKRGQNVTFRCDPISEHNRLYWYRQTLGQGPEFLTYFQNEAQLEKSRLLSDRFSAERPKGSFSTLEIQRTEQGDSAMYLCASSTRDRGGQEGYNEQFFGPGTRLTVL.

The chain links TRBV5-4 to TRBJ2-7; TRBD2 is a possible D gene (6 bases). This CDR3 is 14 amino acids long. Germline V gene data show CDR1 as SGHNT and CDR2 as YYREEE (reference sequence). With 2 bases removed from V and 3 bases from J, the gap between germline ends came to 12 bases. The chain's CDR3 is CASSLGLANYEQYF. The CDR3 DNA follows: TGTGCCAGCAGCTTAGGTCTAGCGAACTACGAGCAGTACTTC.

The J gene is TRBJ2-1, the V gene TRBV2, with D hard to call. This CDR3 has 16 residues. Looked up from germline, CDR1 is SNHLY and CDR2 is FYNNEI. V dropped 3 bases and J dropped 1 base, with 13 bases sitting between them. The CDR3 DNA follows: TGTGCCAGCAGTGATCGTGGGCGTGGGTCCTACAATGAGCAGTTCTTC. Its translation is CASSDRGRGSYNEQFF.

The chain links TRBV27 to TRBJ1-5, with D tentatively TRBD1 (6 bases). V was cut by 5 bases and J by 11 bases, with 25 bases left in between. The CDR3 totals 16 residues. Germline assignment: CDR1 MNHEY and CDR2 SMNVEV (reference sequence). CDR3 coding DNA: TGTGCCAGCAGTAGCAGAGACGGGACGGGACAATTGGCCCAGCATTTT. Translated, it gives CASSSRDGTGQLAQHF.

In this sample, this clone turned up a few times. V gene TRBV25-1 combines with J gene TRBJ1-4, with D unclear. There are 12 residues in the CDR3. Trimming removed 6 bases from V and 6 bases from J, with 8 bases in between. Germline V gene sequence: CDR1 MGHDK, CDR2 SYGVNS. CDR3 amino acids: CASRENYEKLFF. The CDR3 nucleotides read TGTGCCAGCAGAGAGAACTATGAAAAACTGTTTTTT.

This clone turned up a few times. In DNA, the CDR3 is TGTGCCAGCAGCCCCCATGAGGGGAGGTCTGGAAACACCATATATTTT. Encoded protein: CASSPHEGRSGNTIYF. The V and J genes are TRBV28 and TRBJ1-3, with D maybe TRBD1 (5 bases). This CDR3 has 16 residues. The germline CDR1 and CDR2 sequences are MDHEN and SYDVKM. V lost 6 bases to trimming and J lost 1 base, with 16 bases between them.

The chain uses TRBV6-6 and TRBJ1-2; no reliable D call. Trimming removed 2 bases at V and 0 bases at J, with 10 bases between. The CDR3 contains 15 residues. Germline CDR1 and CDR2: MNHNY and SVGAGI (reference sequence). CDR3: CASSYLTRANYGYTF. The DNA for the CDR3 is TGTGCCAGCAGTTACCTCACCCGGGCTAACTATGGCTACACCTTC.

The CDR3 here is CASSLWQGVSNQPQHF. The CDR3 DNA sequence: TGTGCCAGCAGCTTATGGCAGGGGGTTAGCAATCAGCCCCAGCATTTT. This rearrangement joins TRBV7-9 to TRBJ1-5; 7 nucleotides align to TRBD1. CDR3 length: 16 residues. Germline lookup yields CDR1 SEHNR and CDR2 FQNEAQ (reference sequence). With 2 bases clipped from V and 0 bases from J, the junction kept 4 bases outside the gene matches.

The gene calls are TRBV4-3 and TRBJ2-7; TRBD2 matches 7 bases. The CDR3 runs 13 residues. Germline CDR1 and CDR2: LGHNA and YSLEER. With 3 bases clipped from V and 6 bases from J, the junction kept 5 bases outside the gene matches. CDR3 in amino acids: CASSHTSAGEQYF. The CDR3 bases are TGCGCCAGCAGCCATACTAGCGCAGGCGAGCAGTACTTC.

The chain combines TRBV2 with TRBJ2-1; 8 bases fit TRBD2. CDR1 is SNHLY, CDR2 FYNNEI, per germline. V shed 11 bases, J shed 7 bases, and the junction held 13 bases outside the gene matches. This CDR3 is 14 amino acids long. The DNA for the CDR3 is TGTGCCGGGACTAGTACGAGAACAGTAAATGAGCAGTTCTTC. Protein: CAGTSTRTVNEQFF.

The chain employs TRBV10-2 and TRBJ2-7, with 11 bases that match TRBD2. The CDR3 is 15 amino acids. Losses at the gene ends were 6 bases for V and 4 bases for J; bases not matched to a gene: 8. The germline gives CDR1 WSHSY, CDR2 SAAADI. CDR3 sequence (DNA): TGCGCCAGCAGGAGTCGGACTAGCGGGCGATACGAGCAGTACTTC. Translated: CASRSRTSGRYEQYF.

The chain employs TRBV11-1 and TRBJ2-3, with a weak D call TRBD1 (6 bases). Germline values: CDR1 SGHAT, CDR2 FQDESV (reference sequence). Trimming pared 4 bases from V and 0 bases from J, leaving 17 bases between. The CDR3 contains 17 residues. DNA for the CDR3: TGTGCCAGCAGCTCCCCTCCGACAGGAAAGAGCACAGATACGCAGTATTTT. Translating it yields CASSSPPTGKSTDTQYF.

The CDR3 nucleotides read TGCGCCAGCAGCTTGGTTAAGAGGACAGAACACTACGAGCAGTACTTC. Translated, it gives CASSLVKRTEHYEQYF. V gene TRBV5-1 combines with J gene TRBJ2-7; tentative D call: TRBD1 (6 bases). There are 16 residues in the CDR3. V was clipped by 0 bases and J by 3 bases, with 16 bases between them. The V gene's germline CDR1 is SGHRS and CDR2 YFSETQ.

The chain joins TRBV19 to TRBJ1-2, with D maybe TRBD1 (6 bases). This CDR3 has 14 residues. CDR1 is LNHDA and CDR2 is SQIVND in the germline V gene (reference sequence). Deletions cut 1 base from V and 8 bases from J, with 14 bases between. CDR3 in amino acids: CASSIVAGEAGYTF. CDR3 coding DNA: TGTGCCAGTAGTATAGTGGCAGGGGAAGCCGGCTACACCTTC.